Included here is one T cell receptor (beta chain) sequence, with context. Its antigen is as yet unknown. A much larger clone lies one base from this, so it may be a read error. These data belong to a study of glioma-infiltrating T cells. Study-level background: Glioblastomas were WHO grade IV, sampled at first diagnosis; low-grade were grade II. Study outcomes and limitations: Above-expected tissue-blood divergence occurred in all gliomas, most in low-grade ones.

Using RNA template, CDR3s of TCR alpha and beta were amplified with iRepertoire arm-PCR. Tissue mRNA or PBMC total RNA, about 90-400 ng, went into one-step reverse transcription and amplification. TCRdb recomputed calls from the multiplex PCR reads with MiXCR, one row per CDR3 protein. The sample contains about 410,000 distinct CDR3 sequences, about 40% of which appear only once. V lost 4 bases to trimming and J lost 5 bases, with 11 bases between them. The CDR3 length is 13 residues. Germline V gives CDR1 MDHEN, CDR2 SYDVKM. Sample: glioma tissue, nonneoplastic brain tissue, or PBMCs (not recorded which). The TCR sequence derives from a human donor with low-grade glioma or glioblastoma, undergoing nonglioma brain surgery, or in good health (not recorded which). This rearrangement joins TRBV28 to TRBJ2-5; D tentatively reads TRBD1 or TRBD2 (5 bases each). In nucleotides, the CDR3 is TGTGCCAGCAGTTGTACACGGGGCGAGACCCAGTACTTC. This codes for CASSCTRGETQYF.